This TCR beta chain comes out of a study of T cell changes during pregnancy in multiple sclerosis. Generated by immunoSEQ multiplex PCR, the TCRdb table keeps only in-frame clones and is missing some. The sample has tens of thousands of clones, about 90% seen once. The CDR3 runs to 16 residues. The V and J ends lost 0 bases and 9 bases respectively, with 18 bases between them. In germline, CDR1 is GTSNPN, CDR2 SVGIG (reference sequence). The clonotype was recovered from a female donor in good health, enrolled as a control in a pregnancy study. The specimen was peripheral blood, collected in the third trimester of pregnancy. The chain recombines TRBV30 with TRBJ1-6, with no clear D. The CDR3 DNA sequence: TGTGCCTGGAGTGTACGGGCGAGGACTTGGGGTTCACCCCTCCACTTT. This gives the protein CAWSVRARTWGSPLHF.